These T cell receptor beta chains were read from a single sample in a study of identical twins. TCRdb re-called the 5' RACE reads through MiXCR, storing one row per CDR3 protein. This sample has 510,000 or so distinct CDR3 sequences, with approximately 16% found just once. These records were also assigned to another study, of yellow fever vaccine responses in identical twins.

The sample taken for sequencing was CD4+ T cells sorted from blood. These receptors originate from a young woman in good health. Both conserved end residues are part of each CDR3.

V gene,J gene,CDR3 protein
TRBV12-3/TRBV12-4,TRBJ2-5,CASSLFAGLPWETQYF
TRBV5-1,TRBJ2-3,CASSTGLAYTDTQYF
TRBV24-1,TRBJ2-2,CATSRSPLTGELFF
TRBV5-1,TRBJ2-1,CASSAGGSSYNEQFF
TRBV5-1,TRBJ1-1,CASSNGQVHTEAFF
TRBV2,TRBJ2-2,CASSAQGTNTGELFF
TRBV5-1,TRBJ2-7,CASSLDSGTSKTLPHEQYF
TRBV5-1,TRBJ2-2,CASSPGSADTGELFF
TRBV20-1,TRBJ2-7,CSAISGSTLYEQYF
TRBV28,TRBJ2-7,CASSTGQSSGFYEQYF
TRBV5-1,TRBJ2-3,CASSSLAGAGTDTQYF
TRBV29-1,TRBJ2-1,CSVVSGSTYNEQFF
TRBV14,TRBJ1-2,CASSQGAAKGSYGYTF
TRBV5-1,TRBJ2-5,CASSFLGLDVDTQYF
TRBV2,TRBJ2-1,CASRGGSVSEQFF
TRBV24-1,TRBJ2-3,CATSDLAGTDTQYF
TRBV7-2,TRBJ2-1,CASSPSGQGAYNEQFF
TRBV3-1,TRBJ1-2,CASSQSQGPGYTF
TRBV7-2,TRBJ2-2,CASSPVAGELFF
TRBV2,TRBJ2-7,CASSLKTSGRTSYEQYF
TRBV10-3,TRBJ2-4,CAISESNQGLAKNIQYF
TRBV24-1,TRBJ1-5,CATSDAHQPQHF
TRBV10-3,TRBJ1-1,CAIRDTMNTEAFF
TRBV5-1,TRBJ2-1,CASSKDSSRGYNEQFF
TRBV7-6,TRBJ2-5,CASSYLLQETQYF
TRBV5-1,TRBJ2-1,CASSLVSPREQFF
TRBV10-3,TRBJ2-1,CAIRAGQGIGEQFF
TRBV28,TRBJ1-5,CASSWGVGLRQPQHF
TRBV10-3,TRBJ2-1,CATGAYNEQFF
TRBV7-2,TRBJ2-7,CASSSDFYEQYF
TRBV29-1,TRBJ2-7,CSVLGSSAGYEQYF
TRBV7-9,TRBJ2-1,CASSLMSSGGNEQFF
TRBV20-1,TRBJ2-1,CSARQDNEQFF
TRBV18,TRBJ2-1,CASSPRLAGTGMTYNEQFF
TRBV12-5,TRBJ2-3,CASGFRITDTQYF
TRBV7-9,TRBJ2-3,CASSLGLAPITDTQYF
TRBV5-1,TRBJ2-2,CASSQDSAGLFF
TRBV6-5,TRBJ2-2,CASSDAGELFF
TRBV7-2,TRBJ2-3,CASSSRTGGSTDTQYF
TRBV4-1,TRBJ2-2,CASSQETGLTGELFF
TRBV14,TRBJ2-7,CASSQGGHLSYEQYF
TRBV10-1,TRBJ2-7,CASSGTSDEQYF
TRBV12-3/TRBV12-4,TRBJ2-5,CASSRDRPGETQYF
TRBV6-5,TRBJ1-2,CASSNWNYGYTF
TRBV20-1,TRBJ2-7,CSARDLRRGTSPTEQYF
TRBV10-3,TRBJ2-1,CAISESLGLGYNEQFF
TRBV11-2,TRBJ1-1,CASSSRQGNAEAFF
TRBV12-3/TRBV12-4,TRBJ1-1,CASSLFRQRNTEAFF
TRBV7-8,TRBJ2-1,CASSQGQGGTYNEQFF
TRBV20-1,TRBJ1-5,CSASGGNSNQPQHF
TRBV20-1,TRBJ1-2,CSSPLQGQPVHGYTF
TRBV29-1,TRBJ2-5,CSAPGTGGDAQYF
TRBV28,TRBJ2-7,CASSFRLYEQYF
TRBV29-1,TRBJ1-1,CSVARQANTEAFF
TRBV2,TRBJ2-3,CASSHRSGSTDTQYF
TRBV6-4,TRBJ2-2,CASSPTRGTGELFF
TRBV6-5,TRBJ1-6,CASSYTGSLYNSPLHF